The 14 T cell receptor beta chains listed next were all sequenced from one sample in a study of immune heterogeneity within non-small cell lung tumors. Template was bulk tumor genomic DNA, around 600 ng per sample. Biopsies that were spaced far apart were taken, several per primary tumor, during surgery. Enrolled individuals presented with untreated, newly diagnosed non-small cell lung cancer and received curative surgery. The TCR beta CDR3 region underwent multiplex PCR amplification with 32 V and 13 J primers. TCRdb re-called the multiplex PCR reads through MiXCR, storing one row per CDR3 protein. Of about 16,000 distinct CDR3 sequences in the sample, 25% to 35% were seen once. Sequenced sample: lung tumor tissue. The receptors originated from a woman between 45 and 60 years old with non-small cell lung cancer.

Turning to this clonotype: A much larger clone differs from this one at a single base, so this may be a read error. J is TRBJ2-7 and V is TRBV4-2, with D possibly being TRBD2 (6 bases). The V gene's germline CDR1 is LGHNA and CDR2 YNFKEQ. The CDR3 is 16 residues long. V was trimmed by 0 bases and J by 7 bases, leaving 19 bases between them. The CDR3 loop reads CASSQEGAGLGGEQYF. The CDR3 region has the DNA TGTGCCAGCAGCCAAGAGGGTGCGGGATTAGGAGGGGAGCAGTACTTC.

The DNA for the CDR3 is TGTGCCACTCAGATGTTTGGGTACAATGAGCAGTTCTTC. Translated: CATQMFGYNEQFF. The chain combines TRBV7-9 with TRBJ2-1; D is unresolved. The V end lost 10 bases, the J end lost 4 bases, and 14 bases lay between the germline ends. CDR3 size: 13 residues. Germline V gene lookup returns CDR1 SEHNR and CDR2 FQNEAQ (reference sequence).

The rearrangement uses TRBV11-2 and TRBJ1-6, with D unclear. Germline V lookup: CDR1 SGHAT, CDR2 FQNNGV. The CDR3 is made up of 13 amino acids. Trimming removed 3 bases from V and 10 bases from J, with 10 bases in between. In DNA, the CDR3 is TGTGCCAGCAGCTTGGCCGCGGGGTCACCCCTCCACTTT. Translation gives CASSLAAGSPLHF. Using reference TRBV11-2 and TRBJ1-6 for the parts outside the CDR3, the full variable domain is EAGVAQSPRYKIIEKRQSVAFWCNPISGHATLYWYQQILGQGPKLLIQFQNNGVVDDSQLPKDRFSAERLKGVDSTLKIQPAKLEDSAVYLCASSLAAGSPLHFGNGTRLTVT.

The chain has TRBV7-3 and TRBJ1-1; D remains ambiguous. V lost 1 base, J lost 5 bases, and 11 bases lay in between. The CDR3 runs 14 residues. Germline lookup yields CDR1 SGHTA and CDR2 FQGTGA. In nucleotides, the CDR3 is TGTGCCAGCAGCTTAAGCGCAGGCTCAACTGAAGCTTTCTTT. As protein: CASSLSAGSTEAFF.

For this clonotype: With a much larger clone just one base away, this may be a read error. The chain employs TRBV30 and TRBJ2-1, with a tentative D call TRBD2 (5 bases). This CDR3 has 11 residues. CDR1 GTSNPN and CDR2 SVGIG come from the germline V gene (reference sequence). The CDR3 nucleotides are TGTGCCTGGAGTCCGGGGTATGAGGAGTTCTTC. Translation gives CAWSPGYEEFF. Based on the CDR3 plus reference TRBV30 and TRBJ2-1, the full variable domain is SQTIHQWPATLVQPVGSPLSLECTVEGTSNPNLYWYRQAAGRGLQLLFYSVGIGQISSEVPQNLSASRPQDRQFILSSKKLLLSDSGFYLCAWSPGYEEFFGPGTRLTVL.

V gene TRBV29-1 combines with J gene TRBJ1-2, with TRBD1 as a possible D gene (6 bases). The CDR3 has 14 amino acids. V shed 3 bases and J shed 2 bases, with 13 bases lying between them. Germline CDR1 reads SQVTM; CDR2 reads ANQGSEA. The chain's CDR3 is CSVDGQPLNYGYTF. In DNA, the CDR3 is TGCAGCGTTGACGGACAGCCACTCAACTATGGCTACACCTTC.

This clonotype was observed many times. Written as DNA, the CDR3 is TGTGCCAGCAGCTTACTTACTAGCACAGATACGCAGTATTTT. Protein: CASSLLTSTDTQYF. The chain links TRBV7-2 to TRBJ2-3; D gene unclear. From germline, CDR1 is SGHTA and CDR2 FQGNSA. The CDR3 loop spans 14 amino acids. V gave up 2 bases and J gave up 0 bases, with 6 bases separating them.

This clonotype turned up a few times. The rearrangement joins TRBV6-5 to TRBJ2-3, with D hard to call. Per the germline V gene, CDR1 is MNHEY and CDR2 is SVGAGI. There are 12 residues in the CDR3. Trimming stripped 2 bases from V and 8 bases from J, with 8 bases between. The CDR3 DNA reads TGTGCCAGCAGTTACATGGCAACTACGCAGTATTTT. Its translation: CASSYMATTQYF.

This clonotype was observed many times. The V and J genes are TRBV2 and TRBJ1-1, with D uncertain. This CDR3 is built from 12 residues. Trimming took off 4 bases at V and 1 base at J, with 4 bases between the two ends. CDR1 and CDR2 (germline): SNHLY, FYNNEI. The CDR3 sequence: CASSAGNTEAFF. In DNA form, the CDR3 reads TGTGCCAGCAGTGCGGGGAACACTGAAGCTTTCTTT.

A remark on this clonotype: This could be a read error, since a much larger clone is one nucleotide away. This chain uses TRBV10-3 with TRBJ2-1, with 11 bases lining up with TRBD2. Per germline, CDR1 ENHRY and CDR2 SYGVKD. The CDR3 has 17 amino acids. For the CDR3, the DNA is TGTGCCATCAGTGGGAGACTAGCGGGAATTTCCTGCAATGAGCAGTTCTTC. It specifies CAISGRLAGISCNEQFF.

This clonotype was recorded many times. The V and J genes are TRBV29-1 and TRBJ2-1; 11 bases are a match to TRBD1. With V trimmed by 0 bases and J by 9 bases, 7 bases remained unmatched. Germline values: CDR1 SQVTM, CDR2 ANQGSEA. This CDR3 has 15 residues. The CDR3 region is CSVEDYWTGGPEQFF. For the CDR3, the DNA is TGCAGCGTTGAAGATTATTGGACAGGGGGCCCTGAGCAGTTCTTC.

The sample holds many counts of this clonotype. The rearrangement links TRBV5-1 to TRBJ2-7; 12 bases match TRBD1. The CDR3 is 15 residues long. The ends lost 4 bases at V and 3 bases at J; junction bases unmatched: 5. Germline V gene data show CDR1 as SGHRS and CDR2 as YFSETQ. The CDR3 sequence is CASSTGQGAFYEQYF. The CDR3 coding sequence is TGCGCCAGCAGCACGGGACAGGGGGCTTTCTACGAGCAGTACTTC.

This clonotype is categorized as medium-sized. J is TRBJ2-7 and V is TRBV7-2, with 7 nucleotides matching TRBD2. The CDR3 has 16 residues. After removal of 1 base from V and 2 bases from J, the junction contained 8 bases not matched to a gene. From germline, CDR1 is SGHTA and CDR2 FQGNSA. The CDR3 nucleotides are TGTGCCAGCAGCTTAGGGCTCCCCGGACTAGCCTACGAGCAGTACTTC. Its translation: CASSLGLPGLAYEQYF.

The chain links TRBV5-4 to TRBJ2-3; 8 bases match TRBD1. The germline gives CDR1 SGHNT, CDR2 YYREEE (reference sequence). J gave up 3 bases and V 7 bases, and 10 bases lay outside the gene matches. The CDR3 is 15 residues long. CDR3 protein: CASRPGGPGTDTQYF. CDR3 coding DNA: TGTGCCAGCCGCCCAGGGGGCCCGGGGACAGATACGCAGTATTTT.